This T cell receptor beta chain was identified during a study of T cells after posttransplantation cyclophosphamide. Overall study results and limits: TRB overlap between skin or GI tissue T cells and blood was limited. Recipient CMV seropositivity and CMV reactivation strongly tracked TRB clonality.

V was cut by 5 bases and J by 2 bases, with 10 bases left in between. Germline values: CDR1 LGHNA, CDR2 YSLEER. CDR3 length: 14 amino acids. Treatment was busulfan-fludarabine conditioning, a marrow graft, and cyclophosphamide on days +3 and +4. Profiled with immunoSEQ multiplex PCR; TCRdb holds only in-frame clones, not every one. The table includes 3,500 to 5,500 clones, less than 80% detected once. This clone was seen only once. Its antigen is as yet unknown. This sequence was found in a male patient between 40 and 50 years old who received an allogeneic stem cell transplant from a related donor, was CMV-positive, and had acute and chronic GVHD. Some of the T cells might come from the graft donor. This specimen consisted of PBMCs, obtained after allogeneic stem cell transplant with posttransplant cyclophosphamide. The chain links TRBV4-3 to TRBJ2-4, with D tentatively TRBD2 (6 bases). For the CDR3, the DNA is TGCGCCAGCAGCGTCGGGGGTCCCAAAAACATTCAGTACTTC. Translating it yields CASSVGGPKNIQYF.